This note documents a single TCR beta chain sequence. Its target is unknown. With autoimmune disease history or systemic immunosuppression, patients were excluded. Researchers took blood at baseline, on cycle 4 day 1, and on cycle 7 day 1. This entry is derived from a study of OX40 agonist ivuxolimab in advanced cancers. General study findings and limits: Among the least clonally expanded were partial responders at 0.1-3.0 mg/kg. Clonal expansion by week 6 occurred in CD4+ and CD8+ blood T cells (at 0.1 to 3.0 mg/kg).

Some clones are missing from TCRdb's copy, which holds only in-frame ones; the method was immunoSEQ multiplex PCR. Seen here are more than 80,000 clones, roughly 94% observed once, and the top ten hold 2.6%. The source was CD4+ or CD8+ T cells sorted from blood, collected in a trial of the OX40 agonist ivuxolimab. The sequence was obtained from an adult with an advanced solid tumor such as melanoma, head and neck, liver or kidney cancer.

CDR3: CASRLITANEQFF. In DNA form, the CDR3 reads TGTGCCAGCAGATTAATCACGGCGAATGAGCAGTTCTTC. The chain carries TRBV5-4 and TRBJ2-1, with no clear D. Germline CDR1 and CDR2: SGHNT and YYREEE (reference sequence). The length of the CDR3 is 13 residues. Trimming took 5 bases from V and 7 from J, leaving 13 bases between them.